Sequencing of this T cell receptor beta chain was carried out in a study of blood T cell repertoires in COVID-19. Study summary: Samples of COVID-19 (acute and convalescent) were obtained from the United States, Italy and Spain. PBMCs, B-cell-depleted T cells, or T cells were the source of the cDNA or gDNA that made up the material.

How the authors handled the data: Reference gene primer amplification gave nucleated cell count estimates. Profiled with immunoSEQ multiplex PCR; TCRdb holds only in-frame clones, not every one. V, J and clone size were drawn from that table, and D and trimming were deduced from the DNA. The sample records 140,000 or so clones, approximately 88% being singletons. The V and J ends lost 4 bases and 4 bases respectively, with 15 bases between them. Germline-derived CDR1 and CDR2 are SGHDT and YYEEEE. The CDR3 extends over 14 amino acids. The V gene is TRBV5-6, the J gene TRBJ2-7, with D unresolved. The TCR sequence derives from a man in his 70s with acute or convalescent COVID-19. Sequencing input: peripheral blood. This chain's CDR3 is CASSPNRASYEQYF. As DNA, the CDR3 is TGTGCCAGCAGCCCCAACCGAGCGTCTTACGAGCAGTACTTC.